These 32 T cell receptor beta chains were all obtained from the same sample, sequenced in a study of radiotherapy plus CTLA-4 blockade in lung cancer. This table comes from immunoSEQ multiplex PCR, and its TCRdb copy is limited to in-frame clones, with some not included. The table lists over 85,000 clones, approximately 72% of them singletons. Sequencing was performed on peripheral blood, taken from a patient treated with radiotherapy plus ipilimumab. The receptors derive from a human donor with non-small cell lung cancer who had a partial response to radiotherapy plus ipilimumab. Some clones in this sample may be carry-over from other donors' samples.

The chain is built from TRBV4-3 and TRBJ2-1; the match to TRBD2 covers 11 bases. V shed 3 bases, J shed 7 bases, and the junction held 5 bases outside the gene matches. This CDR3 contains 15 residues. Germline values: CDR1 LGHNA, CDR2 YSLEER. The CDR3 DNA reads as TGCGCCAGCAGCCACTCACTAGCGGGGGTGAATGAGCAGTTCTTC. Its translation: CASSHSLAGVNEQFF.

The rearrangement uses TRBV13 and TRBJ1-1; 10 nucleotides agree with TRBD1. CDR1 is PRHDT, CDR2 FYEKMQ, per germline (reference sequence). This CDR3 region has 17 residues. The V and J ends lost 5 bases and 4 bases, in that order; junction bases with no gene match: 13. CDR3 nucleotide sequence: TGTGCCAGCAGCCGGGACAGGGGACGAGATTTGCGCACTGAAGCTTTCTTT. Protein sequence: CASSRDRGRDLRTEAFF.

Here the CDR3 reads CASSPRQGQETQYF. The DNA of the CDR3 is TGTGCCAGCAGTCCGAGACAGGGACAAGAGACCCAGTACTTC. This chain joins TRBV5-5 and TRBJ2-5; 7 bases align to TRBD1. Germline CDR1 reads SGHKS; CDR2 reads YYEKEE (reference sequence). V dropped 5 bases and J dropped 2; count of bases not matched to a gene: 6. This CDR3 spans 14 amino acids.

The rearrangement uses TRBV5-4 and TRBJ2-7, with 9 bases fitting TRBD2. The CDR3 runs 15 residues. Germline V gene data show CDR1 as SGHNT and CDR2 as YYREEE (reference sequence). The V and J ends lost 5 bases and 0 bases, in that order; junction bases with no gene match: 6. The CDR3 is CASSMGLASSYEQYF. DNA for the CDR3: TGTGCCAGCAGTATGGGACTAGCCAGCTCCTACGAGCAGTACTTC.

The chain joins TRBV18 to TRBJ2-5, with D perhaps TRBD2 (6 bases). The V end was cut by 2 bases, the J end by 5 bases, with 12 bases between. The CDR3 length is 14 residues. Germline assignment: CDR1 KGHSH and CDR2 LQKENI. As DNA, the CDR3 is TGTGCCAGCTCACCAATTGTCCGGGGGGAGACCCAGTACTTC. As protein: CASSPIVRGETQYF. Complete variable domain (other parts from reference TRBV18 and TRBJ2-5): NAGVMQNPRHLVRRRGQEARLRCSPMKGHSHVYWYRQLPEEGLKFMVYLQKENIIDESGMPKERFSAEFPKEGPSILRIQQVVRGDSAAYFCASSPIVRGETQYFGPGTRLLVL.

The chain couples TRBV21-1 to TRBJ1-5; the table's D call of TRBD1 was not tested on the DNA. TRBV21-1 is assigned pseudogene status. The CDR3 sequence is 19 residues long. CDR3 region: CASSNRRQGKGVGNQPQHF. The CDR3 DNA reads as TGTGCCAGCAGCAATCGGCGGCAGGGGAAAGGGGTAGGCAATCAGCCCCAGCATTTT.

J is TRBJ2-1 and V is TRBV11-3; TRBD2 aligns across 12 bases. This CDR3 spans 18 amino acids. J was trimmed by 6 bases and V by 5 bases; bases with no gene match: 14. Germline V gene lookup returns CDR1 SGHNT and CDR2 YENEEA. As DNA, the CDR3 is TGTGCCAGCAGCCCGGGCGCCAGACTAGCGGGGGCAAGCAATGAGCAGTTCTTC. The encoded protein is CASSPGARLAGASNEQFF.

The rearrangement joins TRBV7-2 to TRBJ2-1; the D gene is possibly TRBD1 (5 bases). The CDR3 consists of 17 residues. V lost 0 bases, J lost 7 bases, and 19 bases lay in between. CDR1 is SGHTA, CDR2 FQGNSA, per germline. CDR3 sequence (DNA): TGTGCCAGCAGCTTAGCCGAAACCCGACAGAGAGTAAATGAGCAGTTCTTC. Translated, it gives CASSLAETRQRVNEQFF. The full variable domain, with the rest looked up from reference TRBV7-2 and TRBJ2-1, is GAGVSQSPSNKVTEKGKDVELRCDPISGHTALYWYRQSLGQGLEFLIYFQGNSAPDKSGLPSDRFSAERTGGSVSTLTIQRTQQEDSAVYLCASSLAETRQRVNEQFFGPGTRLTVL.

Concerning this clone itself: The junction differs from germline at one of its ends, possibly a read error. The chain joins TRBV18 to TRBJ2-2, with D perhaps matching TRBD2 (6 bases). Germline V gives CDR1 KGHSH, CDR2 LQKENI. The CDR3 runs 16 residues. The CDR3 nucleotides read TGTGCCAGCTCACTGGGACTGGTCCCGAACACCGGGGAGCTGCTTTTT. Encoded protein: CASSLGLVPNTGELLF.

J is TRBJ1-1 and V is TRBV4-3, with D maybe TRBD1 (6 bases). This CDR3 contains 19 residues. V dropped 0 bases and J dropped 7 bases, with 27 bases sitting between them. Per germline, CDR1 LGHNA and CDR2 YSLEER. In DNA form, the CDR3 reads TGCGCCAGCAGCCAAGATCCGCCGGGGGGCGCGAGGTTCGGAGTTGAAGCTTTCTTT. This codes for CASSQDPPGGARFGVEAFF.

The gene calls are TRBV5-1 and TRBJ2-3; 10 bases align to TRBD2. Germline V gene lookup returns CDR1 SGHRS and CDR2 YFSETQ. This CDR3 has 16 amino acids. The trim removed 4 bases at V and 1 base at J, leaving 6 bases unmatched. CDR3 region: CASSNVLAGGTDTQYF. CDR3 DNA: TGCGCCAGCAGCAATGTGCTAGCGGGGGGCACAGATACGCAGTATTTT. Full variable domain (outside the CDR3, taken from reference TRBV5-1 and TRBJ2-3): KAGVTQTPRYLIKTRGQQVTLSCSPISGHRSVSWYQQTPGQGLQFLFEYFSETQRNKGNFPGRFSGRQFSNSRSEMNVSTLELGDSALYLCASSNVLAGGTDTQYFGPGTRLTVL.

This clone was detected only a few times. The chain employs TRBV7-6 and TRBJ2-1, with 10 bases that match TRBD2. The J segment lost 0 bases and the V segment lost 5 bases, leaving 10 bases of the junction unmatched. Looked up from germline, CDR1 is SGHVS and CDR2 is FNYEAQ. The CDR3 has 18 amino acids. The CDR3 DNA reads as TGTGCCAGCAGCGACGGGCGAGCGGGGGGGAGCTCCTACAATGAGCAGTTCTTC. Its translation: CASSDGRAGGSSYNEQFF.

The chain combines TRBV18 with TRBJ2-1, with TRBD2 matching 13 bases. The CDR3 length is 20 residues. Trimming removed 3 bases from V and 4 bases from J; junction bases left unmatched: 15. Germline lookup yields CDR1 KGHSH and CDR2 LQKENI. Here the CDR3 reads CASSPPGLAGVGGGYNEQFF. In DNA, the CDR3 is TGTGCCAGCTCACCGCCCGGACTAGCGGGAGTTGGGGGCGGTTACAATGAGCAGTTCTTC.

J is TRBJ2-2 and V is TRBV5-1, with D possibly being TRBD2 (6 bases). The V gene's germline CDR1 is SGHRS and CDR2 YFSETQ. This CDR3 has 16 residues. V lost 1 base and J 4 bases, leaving 14 bases between the germline ends. The CDR3 loop reads CASSLTGGFSTGELFF. The CDR3 nucleotides are TGCGCCAGCAGCTTGACCGGGGGATTTTCCACCGGGGAGCTGTTTTTT.

The J gene is TRBJ2-1, the V gene TRBV6-1; D is unresolved. This CDR3 has 15 amino acids. Trimming stripped 2 bases from V and 5 bases from J, with 13 bases between. CDR1 is MNHNS and CDR2 is SASEGT in the germline V gene. The CDR3 region has the DNA TGTGCCAGCAGTGAACCCTCTTGGGCCAACAATGAGCAGTTCTTC. Encoded protein: CASSEPSWANNEQFF.

This chain joins TRBV5-1 and TRBJ2-1; 7 bases are a match to TRBD1. The germline gives CDR1 SGHRS, CDR2 YFSETQ. Trimming at V came to 4 bases and at J to 6 bases, leaving 10 bases not matched to a gene. CDR3 length: 15 amino acids. The chain's CDR3 is CASSPDRVDSNEQFF. CDR3 coding DNA: TGCGCCAGCAGCCCTGACAGGGTGGATAGCAATGAGCAGTTCTTC.

The rearrangement joins TRBV9 to TRBJ2-7; 7 nucleotides line up with TRBD1. This CDR3 contains 16 residues. Per the germline V gene, CDR1 is SGDLS and CDR2 is YYNGEE. The J segment lost 2 bases and the V segment lost 0 bases, leaving 8 bases of the junction unmatched. DNA of the CDR3: TGTGCCAGCAGCGTAGGTCGAACAGGGGATACCTACGAGCAGTACTTC. It yields the protein CASSVGRTGDTYEQYF.

The V and J genes are TRBV4-2 and TRBJ1-1; D remains unclear. The CDR3 loop spans 14 amino acids. Trimming cost V 2 bases and J 1 base, with 8 bases left between them. Germline CDR1 reads LGHNA; CDR2 reads YNFKEQ. CDR3 in amino acids: CASSQQAWNTEAFF. The CDR3 DNA reads TGTGCCAGCAGCCAACAGGCTTGGAACACTGAAGCTTTCTTT.

Only one count was recorded for this clone. The chain joins TRBV11-1 to TRBJ1-2; no clear D. Germline V gene sequence: CDR1 SGHAT, CDR2 FQDESV (reference sequence). This CDR3 contains 14 residues. The V end was cut by 0 bases, the J end by 4 bases, with 9 bases between. The CDR3 is CASSLAGSSYGYTF. The CDR3 DNA reads TGTGCCAGCAGCTTAGCGGGGAGCAGCTATGGCTACACCTTC.

CDR3 sequence reads: CSVGGVLKETQYF. In nucleotides, the CDR3 is TGCAGCGTTGGGGGGGTTTTAAAAGAGACCCAGTACTTC. The rearrangement links TRBV29-1 to TRBJ2-5; a possible D gene is TRBD2 (6 bases). The CDR3 is 13 residues long. The V gene lost 4 bases and the J gene lost 3 bases, with 12 bases spanning the gap. The germline V gene has CDR1 SQVTM and CDR2 ANQGSEA.

The CDR3 loop reads CASSRVTGEKKLFF. CDR3 nucleotides: TGTGCCAGCAGTCGAGTGACAGGGGAGAAAAAACTGTTTTTT. The chain has TRBV7-2 and TRBJ1-4; 8 nucleotides match TRBD1. From germline, CDR1 is SGHTA and CDR2 FQGNSA. The CDR3 runs 14 residues. Trimming took 6 bases from V and 9 from J; bases not matched to a gene: 9.

This clone was recorded a few times. This chain uses TRBV11-3 with TRBJ2-3; a weak D match, TRBD2 (7 bases). Trimming stripped 5 bases from V and 6 bases from J, with 24 bases between. CDR1 and CDR2 from the germline V gene are SGHNT and YENEEA. The CDR3 totals 17 residues. The CDR3 coding sequence is TGTGCCAGCAGCGATAGGGGTCTAGCGGCAGGGGTGGATACGCAGTATTTT. It is translated as CASSDRGLAAGVDTQYF.

V is TRBV4-2 and J is TRBJ2-5, with a tentative D call TRBD2 (6 bases). The J call may be in error: the DNA end matches TRBJ2-7 better. This CDR3 spans 19 amino acids. From germline, CDR1 is LGHNA and CDR2 YNFKEQ. The CDR3 reads CASSQDDGTAGTLSYEQYF. The CDR3 DNA reads TGTGCCAGCAGCCAAGATGACGGAACCGCCGGGACTCTCTCCTACGAGCAGTACTTC.

Comment on this clone: The germline gene is not matched at one end of the junction; a read error may be the cause. The chain links TRBV4-1 to TRBJ2-1; 12 bases are a match to TRBD2. This CDR3 comprises 16 residues. Germline V gene data show CDR1 as MGHRA and CDR2 as YSYEKL. CDR3 bases: TGTGCCAGCAGCCAAGATCTAGCGGGGGGGCTCAATGAGCAGTTCTTC. Protein sequence: CASSQDLAGGLNEQFF.

This clone appeared a few times. The junction does not match germline at one end; this may be a read error. The identical CDR3 is also encoded by other nucleotide sequences in the sample. V usage is TRBV19 and J usage is TRBJ1-2; D is uncertain. Germline V lookup: CDR1 LNHDA, CDR2 SQIVND (reference sequence). The CDR3 length is 12 residues. The CDR3 DNA is TGCGCCAGTAGTATTAACAGCTATGGCTACACCTTC. It translates to CASSINSYGYTF.

This clone was detected a few times. This sequence joins TRBV28 and TRBJ2-7; perhaps TRBD2 as D (5 bases). The CDR3 is 12 amino acids. The germline CDR1 and CDR2 sequences are MDHEN and SYDVKM. Trimming took 7 bases from V and 2 from J, leaving 9 bases between them. The CDR3 coding sequence is TGTGCCAGCACCGGGCGGGCCTACGAGCAGTACTTC. This codes for CASTGRAYEQYF. The variable domain in full, completed from reference TRBV28 and TRBJ2-7, reads DVKVTQSSRYLVKRTGEKVFLECVQDMDHENMFWYRQDPGLGLRLIYFSYDVKMKEKGDIPEGYSVSREKKERFSLILESASTNQTSMYLCASTGRAYEQYFGPGTRLTVT.

Points on this clone: This CDR3 is also generated by other DNA sequences in the sample. The V call is TRBV7-9, the J call TRBJ2-2, with D perhaps matching TRBD2 (5 bases). V lost 3 bases and J 6 bases, leaving 14 bases between the germline ends. The germline V gene encodes CDR1 SEHNR and CDR2 FQNEAQ (reference sequence). The CDR3 extends over 15 amino acids. CDR3 in DNA: TGTGCCAGCAGCTTGGGTAGGGCCGGGGCCGGGGAGCTGTTTTTT. This gives the protein CASSLGRAGAGELFF.

Only a few counts were recorded for this clone. This chain uses TRBV2 with TRBJ2-2; 8 bases are a match to TRBD2. The germline CDR1 and CDR2 sequences are SNHLY and FYNNEI. J gave up 5 bases and V 4 bases, and 9 bases lay outside the gene matches. The CDR3 runs 16 residues. CDR3 protein: CASSASGGGVTGELFF. In nucleotides, the CDR3 is TGTGCCAGCAGTGCCTCCGGGGGGGGCGTTACCGGGGAGCTGTTTTTT. The variable domain in full, completed from reference TRBV2 and TRBJ2-2, reads EPEVTQTPSHQVTQMGQEVILRCVPISNHLYFYWYRQILGQKVEFLVSFYNNEISEKSEIFDDQFSVERPDGSNFTLKIRSTKLEDSAMYFCASSASGGGVTGELFFGEGSRLTVL.

This chain connects TRBV12-5 to TRBJ2-1; 10 nucleotides align to TRBD2. The V and J ends lost 6 bases and 6 bases, in that order; junction bases with no gene match: 14. This CDR3 region has 17 residues. Looked up from germline, CDR1 is LGHNT and CDR2 is FRNRAP. As DNA, the CDR3 is TGTGCTAGTGGCCCCGAAACTCTAGCGGGAGTAAGCAATGAGCAGTTCTTC. Its protein is CASGPETLAGVSNEQFF.

The DNA of the CDR3 is TGTGCCAGCTCACCACGGGACAGGGGAGAACAGGGCTACACCTTC. Protein product: CASSPRDRGEQGYTF. The gene calls are TRBV18 and TRBJ1-2; 10 nucleotides line up with TRBD1. V gave up 1 base and J gave up 8 bases; unmatched junction bases: 7. CDR3 length equals 15 residues. Per the germline V gene, CDR1 is KGHSH and CDR2 is LQKENI.

The chain combines TRBV18 with TRBJ1-1; the D is unclear. The ends were cut back, 2 bases at V and 1 base at J, with 5 bases in the middle. Germline values: CDR1 KGHSH, CDR2 LQKENI. This CDR3 region has 13 residues. The CDR3 coding sequence is TGTGCCAGCTCACCATCAGGGAACACTGAAGCTTTCTTT. Protein sequence: CASSPSGNTEAFF.

This chain joins TRBV4-2 and TRBJ1-5, with no clear D. The V end lost 1 base, the J end lost 6 bases, and 13 bases lay between the germline ends. The CDR3 contains 15 residues. Germline values: CDR1 LGHNA, CDR2 YNFKEQ. CDR3 sequence: CASSQGGSEGQPQHF. CDR3 sequence (DNA): TGTGCCAGCAGCCAAGGTGGAAGCGAGGGTCAGCCCCAGCATTTT.